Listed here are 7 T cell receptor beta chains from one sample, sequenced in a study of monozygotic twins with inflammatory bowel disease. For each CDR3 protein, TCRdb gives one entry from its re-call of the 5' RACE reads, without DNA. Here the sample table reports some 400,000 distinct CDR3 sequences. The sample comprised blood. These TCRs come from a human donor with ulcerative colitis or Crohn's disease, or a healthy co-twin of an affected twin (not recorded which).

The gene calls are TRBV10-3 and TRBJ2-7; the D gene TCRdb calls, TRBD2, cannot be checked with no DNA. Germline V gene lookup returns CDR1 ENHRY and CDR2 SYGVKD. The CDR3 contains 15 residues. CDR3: CAISEPSGRTYEQYF.

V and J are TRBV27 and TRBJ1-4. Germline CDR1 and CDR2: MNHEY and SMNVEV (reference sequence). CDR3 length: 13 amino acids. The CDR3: CASRGGPNEKLFF.

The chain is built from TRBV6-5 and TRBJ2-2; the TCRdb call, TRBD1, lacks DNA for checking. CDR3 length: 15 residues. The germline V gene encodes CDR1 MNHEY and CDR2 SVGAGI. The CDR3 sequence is CASKLGGTITGELFF.

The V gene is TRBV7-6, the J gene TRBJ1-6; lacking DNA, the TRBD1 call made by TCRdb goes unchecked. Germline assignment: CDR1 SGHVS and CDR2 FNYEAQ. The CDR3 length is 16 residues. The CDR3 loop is CASSLAGQGLNSPLHF.

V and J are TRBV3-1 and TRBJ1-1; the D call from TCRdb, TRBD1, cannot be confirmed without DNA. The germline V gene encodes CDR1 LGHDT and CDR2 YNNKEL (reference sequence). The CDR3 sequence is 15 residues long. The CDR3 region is CASSQEGPLNTEAFF. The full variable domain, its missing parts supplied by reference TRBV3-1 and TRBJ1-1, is DTAVSQTPKYLVTQMGNDKSIKCEQNLGHDTMYWYKQDSKKFLKIMFSYNNKELIINETVPNRFSPKSPDKAHLNLHINSLELGDSAVYFCASSQEGPLNTEAFFGQGTRLTVV.

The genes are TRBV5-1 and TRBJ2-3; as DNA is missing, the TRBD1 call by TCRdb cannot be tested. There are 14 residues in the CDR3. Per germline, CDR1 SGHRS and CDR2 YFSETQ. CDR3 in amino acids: CASSTGSRTDTQYF.

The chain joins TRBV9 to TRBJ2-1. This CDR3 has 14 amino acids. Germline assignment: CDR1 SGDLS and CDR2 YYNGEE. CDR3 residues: CASSVGKNVNEQFF.